Sequencing of this T cell receptor beta chain was carried out in a study of lymphopenia after photon versus proton radiotherapy. Profiling relied on immunoSEQ multiplex PCR, and the TCRdb table lists in-frame clones only, not all of them. Of 35,000 to 40,000 clones detected, approximately 87% appear once; the ten largest clones hold under 3.5%. Germline V CDR1 and CDR2: SQVTM, ANQGSEA. CDR3 length equals 16 residues. Trimming cost V 4 bases and J 0 bases; bases outside gene matches: 10. With regard to this clone: What it recognizes is unknown.

Findings and limits, study-wide: Under photons, naive T cells and diversity fell while effector/memory populations rose. Oligoclonal CD8+ Temra expansion after nadir drove photon patients' diversity drop. Larger post-nadir TCR diversity loss correlated inversely with survival in deceased patients.

This sequence joins TRBV29-1 and TRBJ1-2, with 8 nucleotides matching TRBD1. The sequencing used peripheral blood, collected from a patient treated with photon-based radiotherapy. The source is a man aged 45-65 years with gastric cancer. CDR3 residues: CSVADRGDPSNYGYTF. CDR3 bases: TGCAGCGTTGCTGACAGGGGCGATCCTTCTAACTATGGCTACACCTTC.